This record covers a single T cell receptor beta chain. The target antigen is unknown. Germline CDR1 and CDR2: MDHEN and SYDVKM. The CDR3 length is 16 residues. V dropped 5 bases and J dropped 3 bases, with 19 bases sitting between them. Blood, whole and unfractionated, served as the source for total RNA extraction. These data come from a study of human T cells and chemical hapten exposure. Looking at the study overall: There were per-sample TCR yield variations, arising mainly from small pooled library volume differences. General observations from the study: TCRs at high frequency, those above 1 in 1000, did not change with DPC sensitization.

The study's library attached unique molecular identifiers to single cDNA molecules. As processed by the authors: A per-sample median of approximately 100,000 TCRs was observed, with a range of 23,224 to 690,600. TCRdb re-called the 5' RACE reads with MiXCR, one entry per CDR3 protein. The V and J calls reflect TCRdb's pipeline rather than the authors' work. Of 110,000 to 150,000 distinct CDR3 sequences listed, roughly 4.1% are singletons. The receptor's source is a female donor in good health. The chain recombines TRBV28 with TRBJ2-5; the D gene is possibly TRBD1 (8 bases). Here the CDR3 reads CASSLPLTGGEETQYF. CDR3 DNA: TGTGCCAGCAGTCTTCCCCTAACAGGGGGGGAAGAGACCCAGTACTTC.